A selection of T cell receptor beta chains follows, all from one sample in a study of shared clonotypes between healthy human individuals. Sequenced by immunoSEQ multiplex PCR; TCRdb stores in-frame clones only, minus some. The sample has around 1,900,000 clones, just over 90% seen once; the top ten hold 1.5% to 2%. Sequenced material: naive CD8+ T cells from PBMCs. These receptors came from a young man in good health. Some clones in this sample may be carry-over from other donors' samples. Each CDR3 is given with its conserved first and last residue. The order of the fields is CDR3 DNA, CDR3 protein, clone size, J gene, D gene, V gene. D genes are given only for firm matches. The size of a clone is reported for some rows only, either as once, few or many, or as a class for expanded clones.

CDR3nt: TGTGCCAGCAGCTTAGGTCCCGGACAGAACGACGAAGCTTTCTTT
CDR3aa: CASSLGPGQNDEAFF
abundance: .
j_gene: TRBJ1-1
d_gene: .
v_gene: TRBV7-3

CDR3nt: TGCGCCAGCAGCCAAGATTTATATGGAACGTTAGGGATCTCTGAAGCTTTCTTT
CDR3aa: CASSQDLYGTLGISEAFF
abundance: .
j_gene: TRBJ1-1
d_gene: .
v_gene: TRBV4-1

CDR3nt: TGTGCCATCCTGGGAGGGGGTAGCAATCAGCCCCAGCATTTT
CDR3aa: CAILGGGSNQPQHF
abundance: few
j_gene: TRBJ1-5
d_gene: .
v_gene: TRBV27

CDR3nt: TGCGCCAGCAGCCAAGGCCGCAGGGAACCCGGGGAGCTGTTTTTT
CDR3aa: CASSQGRREPGELFF
abundance: once
j_gene: TRBJ2-2
d_gene: .
v_gene: TRBV4-1

CDR3nt: TGTGCCAGCAGCTTAGAGATCCTAGCGGGGGGAGCCTACGAGCAGTACTTC
CDR3aa: CASSLEILAGGAYEQYF
abundance: .
j_gene: TRBJ2-7
d_gene: TRBD2
v_gene: TRBV7-9

CDR3nt: TGTGCCAGCAGCTCCTTTCTTTCCGATGAAAAACTGTTTTTT
CDR3aa: CASSSFLSDEKLFF
abundance: .
j_gene: TRBJ1-4
d_gene: .
v_gene: TRBV7-9

CDR3nt: TGTGCCAGCAGCGTATCGGACGGGAGGACCTACGAGCAGTACTTC
CDR3aa: CASSVSDGRTYEQYF
abundance: .
j_gene: TRBJ2-7
d_gene: TRBD2
v_gene: TRBV9

CDR3nt: TGTGCCAGCAGTTTAGGACCGGCAGGGTTGAATCAGCCCCAGCATTTT
CDR3aa: CASSLGPAGLNQPQHF
abundance: .
j_gene: TRBJ1-5
d_gene: .
v_gene: TRBV27

CDR3nt: TGTGCCAGCAGCTCAATACCTAGTACAGGGGGCAACACCATATATTTT
CDR3aa: CASSSIPSTGGNTIYF
abundance: .
j_gene: TRBJ1-3
d_gene: TRBD1
v_gene: TRBV5-4

CDR3nt: TGTGCCAGCAGCTTAGGCTGGGACAGAAACACCATATATTTT
CDR3aa: CASSLGWDRNTIYF
abundance: .
j_gene: TRBJ1-3
d_gene: .
v_gene: TRBV7-9

CDR3nt: TGTGCCAGCAGTTTGGCGACAGCTGAAAAACTGTTTTTT
CDR3aa: CASSLATAEKLFF
abundance: .
j_gene: TRBJ1-4
d_gene: .
v_gene: TRBV28

CDR3nt: TGTGCCAGCAGTGATCGACTAGCGGCTTATTACGAGCAGTACTTC
CDR3aa: CASSDRLAAYYEQYF
abundance: .
j_gene: TRBJ2-7
d_gene: TRBD2
v_gene: TRBV6-1

CDR3nt: TGTGCCATCAGTGTCCCGGGAGGTGGCTATGGCTACACCTTC
CDR3aa: CAISVPGGGYGYTF
abundance: .
j_gene: TRBJ1-2
d_gene: .
v_gene: TRBV10-3

CDR3nt: TGCGCCAGCAGCCAGACTAGCGGGAGAGGCACAGATACGCAGTATTTT
CDR3aa: CASSQTSGRGTDTQYF
abundance: .
j_gene: TRBJ2-3
d_gene: TRBD2
v_gene: TRBV4-1

CDR3nt: TGTGCCAGCAGCCCGCCTAGCATCCAAGAGACCCAGTACTTC
CDR3aa: CASSPPSIQETQYF
abundance: .
j_gene: TRBJ2-5
d_gene: .
v_gene: TRBV27

CDR3nt: TGTGCCAGCAGCTCTGGGGGGTTGGAAGCTTTCTTT
CDR3aa: CASSSGGLEAFF
abundance: .
j_gene: TRBJ1-1
d_gene: .
v_gene: TRBV5-8

CDR3nt: TGTGCCAGCGACGTGGGAACTAGCGGGTTAGAGACCCAGTACTTC
CDR3aa: CASDVGTSGLETQYF
abundance: .
j_gene: TRBJ2-5
d_gene: TRBD2
v_gene: TRBV9

CDR3nt: TGTGCCAGCAGCTTAGCAGAACTAGCGGGACCCGGGGAGCTGTTTTTT
CDR3aa: CASSLAELAGPGELFF
abundance: .
j_gene: TRBJ2-2
d_gene: TRBD2
v_gene: TRBV7-2

CDR3nt: TGTGCCAGCAGCTTTGGACCCTACGATTCCTACAATGAGCAGTTCTTC
CDR3aa: CASSFGPYDSYNEQFF
abundance: once
j_gene: TRBJ2-1
d_gene: .
v_gene: TRBV7-3

CDR3nt: TGTGCCAGCAGAGTAGGTGCTGGTCGGGAGTTTGAAAAACTGTTTTTT
CDR3aa: CASRVGAGREFEKLFF
abundance: .
j_gene: TRBJ1-4
d_gene: .
v_gene: TRBV11-2

CDR3nt: TGTGCCAGCAGCTACGGGAGTCGTGAGCAGTTCTTC
CDR3aa: CASSYGSREQFF
abundance: .
j_gene: TRBJ2-1
d_gene: .
v_gene: TRBV7-2

CDR3nt: TGTGCCAGCAGCCTCAGACCAACTAATGAAAAACTGTTTTTT
CDR3aa: CASSLRPTNEKLFF
abundance: once
j_gene: TRBJ1-4
d_gene: .
v_gene: TRBV11-2

CDR3nt: TGCGCCAGCAGCTCCGGGACTCAGTGGGAGACCCAGTACTTC
CDR3aa: CASSSGTQWETQYF
abundance: .
j_gene: TRBJ2-5
d_gene: .
v_gene: TRBV5-1

CDR3nt: TGTGCCGGAGGAGGGGGCTCCTACAATGAGCAGTTCTTC
CDR3aa: CAGGGGSYNEQFF
abundance: .
j_gene: TRBJ2-1
d_gene: .
v_gene: TRBV5-4

CDR3nt: TGCAGCGTTTCAGGCAGGGAAGCCGGGGAGCTGTTTTTT
CDR3aa: CSVSGREAGELFF
abundance: .
j_gene: TRBJ2-2
d_gene: .
v_gene: TRBV29-1

CDR3nt: TGCGCCAGCAGCCCGAGGCCAGAAGCTAACTATGGCTACACCTTC
CDR3aa: CASSPRPEANYGYTF
abundance: .
j_gene: TRBJ1-2
d_gene: .
v_gene: TRBV5-1

CDR3nt: TGTGCCAGCAGCGAGGGGGACGCCAGCTCCTACGAGCAGTACTTC
CDR3aa: CASSEGDASSYEQYF
abundance: .
j_gene: TRBJ2-7
d_gene: .
v_gene: TRBV9

CDR3nt: TGTGCCAGCAGTTTATTAGGGCCTCGGGGGGCTATTAACTATGGCTACACCTTC
CDR3aa: CASSLLGPRGAINYGYTF
abundance: .
j_gene: TRBJ1-2
d_gene: .
v_gene: TRBV27

CDR3nt: TGTGCCAGCGGGTCAACCGGGGAGCTGTTTTTT
CDR3aa: CASGSTGELFF
abundance: .
j_gene: TRBJ2-2
d_gene: .
v_gene: TRBV6-5